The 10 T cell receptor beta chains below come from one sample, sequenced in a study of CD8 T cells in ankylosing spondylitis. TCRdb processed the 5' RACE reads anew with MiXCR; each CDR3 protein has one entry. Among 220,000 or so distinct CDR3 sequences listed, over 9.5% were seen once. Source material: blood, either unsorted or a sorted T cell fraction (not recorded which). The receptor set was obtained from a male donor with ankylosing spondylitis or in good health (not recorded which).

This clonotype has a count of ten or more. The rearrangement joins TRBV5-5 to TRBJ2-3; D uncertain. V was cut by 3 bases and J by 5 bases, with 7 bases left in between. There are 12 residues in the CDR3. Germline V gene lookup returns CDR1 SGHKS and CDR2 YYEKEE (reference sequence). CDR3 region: CASSSGLDTQYF. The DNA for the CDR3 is TGTGCCAGCAGCTCCGGCCTAGATACGCAGTATTTT.

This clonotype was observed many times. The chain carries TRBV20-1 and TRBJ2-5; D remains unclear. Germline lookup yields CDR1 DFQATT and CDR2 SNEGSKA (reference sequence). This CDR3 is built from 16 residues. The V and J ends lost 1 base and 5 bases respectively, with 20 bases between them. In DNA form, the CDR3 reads TGCAGTGCTAGAGCCTTCAAACAGACACAGTTGGAGACCCAGTACTTC. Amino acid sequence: CSARAFKQTQLETQYF.

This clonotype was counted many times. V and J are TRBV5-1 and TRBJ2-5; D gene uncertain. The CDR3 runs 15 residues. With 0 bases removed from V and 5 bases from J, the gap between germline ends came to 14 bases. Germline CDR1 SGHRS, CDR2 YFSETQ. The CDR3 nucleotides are TGCGCCAGCAGCTTGGGAGGCTTGACGACGGAGACCCAGTACTTC. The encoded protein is CASSLGGLTTETQYF.

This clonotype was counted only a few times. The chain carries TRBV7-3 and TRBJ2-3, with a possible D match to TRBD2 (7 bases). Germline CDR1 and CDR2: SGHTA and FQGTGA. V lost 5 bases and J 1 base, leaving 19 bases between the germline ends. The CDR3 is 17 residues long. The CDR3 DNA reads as TGTGCCAGCAGCGCCGGTGGGGCGGGGGCCCGCACAGATACGCAGTATTTT. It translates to CASSAGGAGARTDTQYF. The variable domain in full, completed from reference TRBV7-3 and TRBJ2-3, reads GAGVSQTPSNKVTEKGKYVELRCDPISGHTALYWYRQSLGQGPEFLIYFQGTGAADDSGLPNDRFFAVRPEGSVSTLKIQRTERGDSAVYLCASSAGGAGARTDTQYFGPGTRLTVL.

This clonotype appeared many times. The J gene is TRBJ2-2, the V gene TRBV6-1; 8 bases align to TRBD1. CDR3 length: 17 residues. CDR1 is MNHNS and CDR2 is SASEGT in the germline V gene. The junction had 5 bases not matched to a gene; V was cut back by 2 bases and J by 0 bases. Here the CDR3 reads CASSEQRTGTNTGELFF. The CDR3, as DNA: TGTGCCAGCAGTGAACAGCGGACAGGGACGAACACCGGGGAGCTGTTTTTT.

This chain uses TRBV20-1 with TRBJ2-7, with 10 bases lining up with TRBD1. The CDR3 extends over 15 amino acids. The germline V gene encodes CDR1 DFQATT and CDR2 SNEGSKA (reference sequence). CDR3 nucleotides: TGCAGGACAGGGGGCAGAGGTGGATCGTCTTACGAGCAGTACTTC. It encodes CRTGGRGGSSYEQYF.

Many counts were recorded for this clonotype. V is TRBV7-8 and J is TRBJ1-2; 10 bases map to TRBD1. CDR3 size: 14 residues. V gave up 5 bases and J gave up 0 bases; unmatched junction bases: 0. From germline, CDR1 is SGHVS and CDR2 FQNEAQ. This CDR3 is CASSDRGPNYGYTF. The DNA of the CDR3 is TGTGCCAGCAGCGACAGGGGGCCTAACTATGGCTACACCTTC.

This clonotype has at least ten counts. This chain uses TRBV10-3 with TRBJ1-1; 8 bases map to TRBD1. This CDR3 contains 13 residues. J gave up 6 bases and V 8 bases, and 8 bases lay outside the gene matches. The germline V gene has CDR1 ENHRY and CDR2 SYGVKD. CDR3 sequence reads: CAISTGANPEAFF. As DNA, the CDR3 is TGTGCCATCTCGACAGGGGCCAACCCTGAAGCTTTCTTT.

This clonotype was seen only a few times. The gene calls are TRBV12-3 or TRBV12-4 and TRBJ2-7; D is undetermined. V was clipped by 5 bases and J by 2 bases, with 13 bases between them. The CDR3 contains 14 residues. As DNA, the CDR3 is TGTGCCAGCAGTGCTCTAGGGAAGGCCTACGAGCAGTACTTC. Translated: CASSALGKAYEQYF.

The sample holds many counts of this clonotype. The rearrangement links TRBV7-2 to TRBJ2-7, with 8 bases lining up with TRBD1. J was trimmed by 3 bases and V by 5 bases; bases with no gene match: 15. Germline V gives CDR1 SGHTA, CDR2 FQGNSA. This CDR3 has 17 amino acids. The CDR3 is CASSPNAGGQGIYEQYF. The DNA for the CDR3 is TGTGCCAGCAGCCCGAATGCAGGAGGACAGGGTATCTACGAGCAGTACTTC.